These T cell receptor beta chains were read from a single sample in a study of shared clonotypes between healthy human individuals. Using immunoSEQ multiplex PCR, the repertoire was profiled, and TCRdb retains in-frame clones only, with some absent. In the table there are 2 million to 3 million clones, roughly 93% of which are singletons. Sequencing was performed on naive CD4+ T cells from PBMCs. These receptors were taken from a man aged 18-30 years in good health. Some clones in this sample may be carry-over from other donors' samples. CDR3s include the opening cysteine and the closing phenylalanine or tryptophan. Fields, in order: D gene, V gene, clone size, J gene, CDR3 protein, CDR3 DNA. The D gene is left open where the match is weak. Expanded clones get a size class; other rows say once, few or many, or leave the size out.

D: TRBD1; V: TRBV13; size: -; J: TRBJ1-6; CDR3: CASSFGTGRSPLHF; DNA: TGTGCCAGCAGCTTTGGGACAGGACGTTCACCCCTCCACTTT
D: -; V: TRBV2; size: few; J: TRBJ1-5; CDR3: CASSADTLNQPQHF; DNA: TGTGCCAGCAGTGCAGACACTCTCAATCAGCCCCAGCATTTT
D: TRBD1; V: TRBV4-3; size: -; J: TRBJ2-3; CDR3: CASSHIQGDDTQYF; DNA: TGCGCCAGCAGCCACATACAGGGGGACGATACGCAGTATTTT
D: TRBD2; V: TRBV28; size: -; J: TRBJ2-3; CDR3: CASSYTSSGRKDTQYF; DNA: TGTGCCAGCAGTTATACCTCTAGCGGGAGAAAGGATACGCAGTATTTT
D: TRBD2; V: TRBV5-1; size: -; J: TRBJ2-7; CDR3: CASSLGLAGSYEQYF; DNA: TGCGCCAGCAGCTTGGGACTAGCGGGCTCCTACGAGCAGTACTTC
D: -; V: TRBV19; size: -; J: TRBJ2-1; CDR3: CASSITRDLINEQFF; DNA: TGTGCCAGTAGTATAACGCGGGATCTTATAAATGAGCAGTTCTTC
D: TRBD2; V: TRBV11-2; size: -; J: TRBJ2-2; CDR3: CASSYGTFGSGRRTGELFF; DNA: TGTGCCAGCAGCTATGGGACCTTTGGGAGCGGGAGGAGGACCGGGGAGCTGTTTTTT
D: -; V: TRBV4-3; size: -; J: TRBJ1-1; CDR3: CASSQGRGNLVGTEAFF; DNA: TGCGCCAGCAGCCAGGGGAGAGGGAACCTAGTCGGCACTGAAGCTTTCTTT
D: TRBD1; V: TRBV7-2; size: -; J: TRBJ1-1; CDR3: CASSLDRGGEAFF; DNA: TGTGCCAGCAGCTTAGACAGGGGTGGTGAAGCTTTCTTT
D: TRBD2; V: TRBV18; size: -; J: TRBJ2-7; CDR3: CASSPGLAGPYEQYF; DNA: TGTGCCAGCTCACCTGGGCTAGCGGGACCCTACGAGCAGTACTTC
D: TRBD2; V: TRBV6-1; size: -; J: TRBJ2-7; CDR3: CASSESSPSGSTEQYF; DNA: TGTGCCAGCAGTGAATCGTCGCCTAGCGGGAGCACCGAGCAGTACTTC
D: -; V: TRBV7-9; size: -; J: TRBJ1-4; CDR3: CATASWGNEKLFF; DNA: TGTGCCACCGCCTCTTGGGGTAATGAAAAACTGTTTTTT
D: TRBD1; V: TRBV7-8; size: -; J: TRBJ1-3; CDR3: CASSRVRTGPGNTIYF; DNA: TGTGCCAGCAGCCGAGTCCGGACAGGGCCTGGAAACACCATATATTTT